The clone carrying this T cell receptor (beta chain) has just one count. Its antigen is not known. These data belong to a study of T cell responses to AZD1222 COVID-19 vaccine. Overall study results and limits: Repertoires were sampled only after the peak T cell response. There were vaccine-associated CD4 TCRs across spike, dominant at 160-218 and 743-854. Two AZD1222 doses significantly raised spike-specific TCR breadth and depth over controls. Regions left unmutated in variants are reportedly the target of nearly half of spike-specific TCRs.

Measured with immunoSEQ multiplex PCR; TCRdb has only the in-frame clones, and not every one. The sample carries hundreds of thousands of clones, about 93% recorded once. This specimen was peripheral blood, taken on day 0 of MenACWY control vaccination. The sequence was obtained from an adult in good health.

This chain's CDR3 is CASSQARYSGNTIYF. CDR3 coding DNA: TGCGCCAGCAGCCAAGCTCGGTACTCTGGAAACACCATATATTTT. The V and J genes are TRBV4-3 and TRBJ1-3; D is undetermined. The CDR3 runs to 15 residues. Trimming stripped 1 base from V and 0 bases from J, with 7 bases between. CDR1 and CDR2 from the germline V gene are LGHNA and YSLEER.